This T cell receptor beta chain was captured in a study of cytomegalovirus exposure and HLA in healthy donors. The primer mix had 60 Vbeta and 13 Jbeta primers. Measured with immunoSEQ multiplex PCR; TCRdb has only the in-frame clones, and not every one. The sample has roughly 78,000 clones; around 60% are singletons. This clonotype was sampled from a man aged 30 to 45 in good health and CMV-seropositive. Sequenced material: PBMCs.

The CDR3 DNA reads as TGTGCCAGCAGTGACACCTTTGAAAAACTGTTTTTT. Protein: CASSDTFEKLFF. The chain employs TRBV28 and TRBJ1-4; unclear D gene. V was cut by 5 bases and J by 7 bases, with 8 bases left in between. The germline CDR1 and CDR2 sequences are MDHEN and SYDVKM. CDR3 length: 12 residues.